These 8 T cell receptor beta chains were all obtained from the same sample, sequenced in a study of early stage breast cancer tumors. Libraries were prepared by immunoSEQ multiplex PCR; TCRdb keeps only in-frame clonotypes and omits some of them. The top ten clones hold more than 9.5% of a sample with roughly 30,000 clones, about 80% of them seen once. Sequenced sample: blood. Receptors originate from a person between 55 and 69 years old with breast cancer.

The rearrangement links TRBV2 to TRBJ2-2; 14 bases are shared with TRBD2. Germline V gene lookup returns CDR1 SNHLY and CDR2 FYNNEI. With 8 bases clipped from V and 7 bases from J, the junction kept 9 bases outside the gene matches. This CDR3 region has 16 residues. CDR3 loop: CASGLTSGRALGELFF. In DNA form, the CDR3 reads TGTGCCAGCGGACTGACTAGCGGGAGGGCCCTCGGGGAGCTGTTTTTT.

This clone turned up a few times. In the same sample, other DNA sequences code for this CDR3. The chain couples TRBV7-3 to TRBJ1-1; D remains ambiguous. CDR1 and CDR2 (germline): SGHTA, FQGTGA. The CDR3 totals 13 residues. With 2 bases removed from V and 0 bases from J, the gap between germline ends came to 4 bases. The CDR3 reads CASSLSVNTEAFF. DNA of the CDR3: TGTGCCAGCAGCTTATCCGTGAACACTGAAGCTTTCTTT. Supplemented by reference TRBV7-3 and TRBJ1-1, the full variable domain reads GAGVSQTPSNKVTEKGKYVELRCDPISGHTALYWYRQSLGQGPEFLIYFQGTGAADDSGLPNDRFFAVRPEGSVSTLKIQRTERGDSAVYLCASSLSVNTEAFFGQGTRLTVV.

The chain combines TRBV20-1 with TRBJ2-1, with D perhaps TRBD1 (6 bases). Germline assignment: CDR1 DFQATT and CDR2 SNEGSKA (reference sequence). This CDR3 has 11 amino acids. The V gene lost 1 base and the J gene lost 15 bases, with 13 bases spanning the gap. CDR3 protein: CSARGGQRGFF. CDR3 sequence (DNA): TGCAGTGCTAGAGGGGGACAACGGGGGTTCTTC.

The V and J genes are TRBV6-1 and TRBJ1-4; TRBD1 might be the D (6 bases). With 2 bases removed from V and 6 bases from J, the gap between germline ends came to 13 bases. The CDR3 extends over 15 amino acids. CDR1 and CDR2 from the germline V gene are MNHNS and SASEGT. DNA of the CDR3: TGTGCCAGCAGTGAATCAACAGGGAATTATGAAAAACTGTTTTTT. As protein: CASSESTGNYEKLFF.

This clone was recorded a few times. This chain links TRBV7-2 with TRBJ2-2; possible D gene TRBD1, 5 bases. The V end lost 5 bases, the J end lost 4 bases, and 14 bases lay between the germline ends. The CDR3 is made up of 15 amino acids. Looked up from germline, CDR1 is SGHTA and CDR2 is FQGNSA. This CDR3 is CASSRLGVSTGELFF. The CDR3 region has the DNA TGTGCCAGCAGCCGCTTAGGGGTGAGCACCGGGGAGCTGTTTTTT.

V and J are TRBV9 and TRBJ2-7, with 11 bases lining up with TRBD2. In germline, CDR1 is SGDLS, CDR2 YYNGEE. V was pared by 3 bases and J by 4 bases, with 9 bases of the junction left unmatched. This CDR3 is 16 amino acids long. Written as DNA, the CDR3 is TGTGCCAGCAGCGGAGGGGGGGGACTAGCGGCTTACGAGCAGTACTTC. It is translated as CASSGGGGLAAYEQYF.

This chain links TRBV5-8 with TRBJ2-1, with 7 positions matching TRBD1. The V and J ends lost 2 bases and 8 bases, in that order; junction bases with no gene match: 10. The CDR3 loop spans 15 amino acids. Germline V gives CDR1 SGHTS, CDR2 YDEGEE. CDR3 nucleotides: TGTGCCAGCAGCTTACCGGGACAGTCGGTTCATGAGCAGTTCTTC. It is translated as CASSLPGQSVHEQFF.

This clone was picked up a small number of times. V is TRBV28 and J is TRBJ1-2; 8 positions agree with TRBD1. This CDR3 has 14 amino acids. Germline values: CDR1 MDHEN, CDR2 SYDVKM. The junction had 10 bases not matched to a gene; V was cut back by 7 bases and J by 6 bases. The DNA for the CDR3 is TGTGCCAGCACCCGTGCGGGACAGGATCATGGCTACACCTTC. As protein: CASTRAGQDHGYTF.